These 20 T cell receptor beta chains were all obtained from the same sample, sequenced in a study of blood T cell repertoires in COVID-19 (dated by TCRdb to about 2020). Library prep was done by the immunoSEQ multiplex PCR assay. As stored in TCRdb, this immuneACCESS dataset retains in-frame rearrangements with V and J assigned. A fraction of the clones does not appear; measured against another copy, unresolved V genes explain less than half of the discrepancy, and the remainder lacks a known reason. The sample data list about 130,000 clones, and nearly 90% of these were observed just once. The top ten hold approximately 1% of the sample. The material sequenced was peripheral blood. These receptors all come from a woman aged 80 or older with acute or convalescent COVID-19.

The rearrangement joins TRBV6-6 to TRBJ1-5; weak D call: TRBD1 (5 bases). Germline values: CDR1 MNHNY, CDR2 SVGAGI (reference sequence). The CDR3 contains 13 residues. V shed 5 bases and J shed 7 bases, with 12 bases lying between them. CDR3 in DNA: TGTGCCAGCAGTAACCAGGGTTGGCAGCCCCAGCATTTT. It yields the protein CASSNQGWQPQHF.

The V and J genes are TRBV19 and TRBJ1-1; a possible D gene is TRBD1 (6 bases). Trimming took off 0 bases at V and 6 bases at J, with 11 bases between the two ends. Germline-derived CDR1 and CDR2 are LNHDA and SQIVND (reference sequence). This CDR3 comprises 14 residues. CDR3 region: CASSIEGQISEAFF. Written as DNA, the CDR3 is TGTGCCAGTAGTATAGAGGGACAAATCTCTGAAGCTTTCTTT.

The chain employs TRBV9 and TRBJ2-2; 14 bases agree with TRBD2. V was pared by 2 bases and J by 5 bases, with 5 bases of the junction left unmatched. The CDR3 extends over 17 amino acids. Germline loops: CDR1 SGDLS, CDR2 YYNGEE. CDR3 nucleotide sequence: TGTGCCAGCAGCGTGACTAGCGGGGGGGCGCGTACCGGGGAGCTGTTTTTT. It codes for CASSVTSGGARTGELFF.

The chain carries TRBV25-1 and TRBJ1-4; no reliable D call. From germline, CDR1 is MGHDK and CDR2 SYGVNS. Trimming stripped 6 bases from V and 4 bases from J, with 18 bases between. The CDR3 is made up of 16 amino acids. The CDR3 sequence is CASSPTRRAFNEKLFF. The CDR3 nucleotides are TGTGCCAGCAGCCCTACAAGGAGGGCTTTTAATGAAAAACTGTTTTTT. The full variable domain, with the rest looked up from reference TRBV25-1 and TRBJ1-4, is EADIYQTPRYLVIGTGKKITLECSQTMGHDKMYWYQQDPGMELHLIHYSYGVNSTEKGDLSSESTVSRIRTEHFPLTLESARPSHTSQYLCASSPTRRAFNEKLFFGSGTQLSVL.

This clone came up many times. The chain carries TRBV6-5 and TRBJ2-7; 11 bases are a match to TRBD2. Unmatched junction bases numbered 5, after V lost 6 bases and J lost 1 base. Per the germline V gene, CDR1 is MNHEY and CDR2 is SVGAGI. This CDR3 spans 15 amino acids. Here the CDR3 DNA reads TGTGCCAGCAGATTAGCGGGGGGGTATTCCTACGAGCAGTACTTC. Its protein product is CASRLAGGYSYEQYF.

This clone was detected only once. This chain joins TRBV5-1 and TRBJ2-1; the match to TRBD2 covers 9 bases. Germline assignment: CDR1 SGHRS and CDR2 YFSETQ. The trim removed 4 bases at V and 0 bases at J, leaving 2 bases unmatched. The CDR3 runs to 15 residues. The CDR3 DNA sequence: TGCGCCAGCAGCGTTAGCGGGAGCTCCTACAATGAGCAGTTCTTC. This codes for CASSVSGSSYNEQFF.

This clone appeared a few times. This rearrangement joins TRBV5-1 to TRBJ2-5; 9 bases align to TRBD1. V shed 4 bases and J 5 bases; nucleotides not matched to a gene: 6. Germline V gene lookup returns CDR1 SGHRS and CDR2 YFSETQ. This CDR3 has 14 residues. Here the CDR3 DNA reads TGCGCCAGCAGCAGGGACAGGGCAGGCGAGACCCAGTACTTC. Residues: CASSRDRAGETQYF.

The gene calls are TRBV4-1 and TRBJ2-7, with D possibly being TRBD2 (5 bases). Trimming shortened V by 7 bases and J by 0 bases, and 13 bases separated the two germline ends. Germline V CDR1 and CDR2: MGHRA, YSYEKL. This CDR3 is built from 14 residues. CDR3 nucleotide sequence: TGCGCCAGCACCCCCGGGGAGAGCTCCTACGAGCAGTACTTC. Its translation is CASTPGESSYEQYF.

The genes are TRBV27 and TRBJ1-2; perhaps TRBD1 as D (5 bases). Deletions cut 2 bases from V and 8 bases from J, with 9 bases between. The CDR3 contains 12 residues. Germline CDR1 and CDR2: MNHEY and SMNVEV (reference sequence). CDR3 coding DNA: TGTGCCAGCAGTTTACGGGGGTTAGGCTACACCTTC. Translation: CASSLRGLGYTF.

The chain is built from TRBV2 and TRBJ1-6; no firm D call. The CDR3 has 11 amino acids. Trimming removed 4 bases at V and 15 bases at J, with 10 bases between. Germline CDR1 and CDR2: SNHLY and FYNNEI. CDR3 nucleotides: TGTGCCAGCAGTGGTTATGAACACCTCCACTTT. Amino acid sequence: CASSGYEHLHF. Looking up the rest from reference TRBV2 and TRBJ1-6 gives the full variable domain: EPEVTQTPSHQVTQMGQEVILRCVPISNHLYFYWYRQILGQKVEFLVSFYNNEISEKSEIFDDQFSVERPDGSNFTLKIRSTKLEDSAMYFCASSGYEHLHFGNGTRLTVT.

This chain links TRBV6-5 with TRBJ1-1; the D gene is possibly TRBD1 (6 bases). CDR1 is MNHEY, CDR2 SVGAGI, per germline. V was cut by 2 bases and J by 0 bases, with 10 bases left in between. This CDR3 spans 15 amino acids. CDR3 loop: CASSYGTGLNTEAFF. The CDR3 DNA is TGTGCCAGCAGTTACGGAACAGGGCTGAACACTGAAGCTTTCTTT.

V and J are TRBV6-2 or TRBV6-3 and TRBJ1-4; D gene ambiguous. This CDR3 spans 16 amino acids. V lost 2 bases and J lost 7, with 17 bases in between. Per the germline V gene, CDR1 is MNHEY and CDR2 is SVGEGT. The CDR3 is CASSYDEANWSEKLFF. The DNA for the CDR3 is TGTGCCAGCAGTTACGATGAGGCTAACTGGAGTGAAAAACTGTTTTTT.

This CDR3 reads CASSTLTESPLHF. CDR3 DNA: TGTGCCAGCAGCACCCTGACAGAATCACCCCTCCACTTT. The chain joins TRBV13 to TRBJ1-6; tentative D call: TRBD1 (5 bases). Trimming removed 5 bases from V and 10 bases from J, with 12 bases in between. CDR3 size: 13 residues. CDR1 PRHDT and CDR2 FYEKMQ come from the germline V gene (reference sequence). The complete variable domain, with remaining parts taken from reference TRBV13 and TRBJ1-6, reads AAGVIQSPRHLIKEKRETATLKCYPIPRHDTVYWYQQGPGQDPQFLISFYEKMQSDKGSIPDRFSAQQFSDYHSELNMSSLELGDSALYFCASSTLTESPLHFGNGTRLTVT.

This clone was found once. The chain uses TRBV28 and TRBJ2-7, with TRBD1 as a possible D gene (6 bases). The V end was cut by 6 bases, the J end by 3 bases, with 15 bases between. Germline V gives CDR1 MDHEN, CDR2 SYDVKM. This CDR3 contains 14 residues. The CDR3 region is CASSQTGSVYEQYF. In DNA form, the CDR3 reads TGTGCCAGCAGCCAAACAGGGTCAGTCTACGAGCAGTACTTC.

The CDR3 DNA is TGCGCCAGCAGCTTTTCCCCCCCCGCGGATTTCCCTTCCTATGGCTACACCTTC. Encoded protein: CASSFSPPADFPSYGYTF. The chain has TRBV5-1 and TRBJ1-2, with D unresolved. The V end lost 2 bases, the J end lost 4 bases, and 24 bases lay between the germline ends. This CDR3 is built from 18 residues. The germline V gene has CDR1 SGHRS and CDR2 YFSETQ.

The V and J genes are TRBV5-1 and TRBJ2-1; TRBD2 might be the D (5 bases). With 2 bases removed from V and 13 bases from J, the gap between germline ends came to 19 bases. This CDR3 comprises 14 residues. Germline V gene lookup returns CDR1 SGHRS and CDR2 YFSETQ. This CDR3 is CASSLYTGSGVQFF. CDR3 nucleotide sequence: TGCGCCAGCAGCTTATACACGGGGTCTGGGGTTCAGTTCTTC. Looking up the rest from reference TRBV5-1 and TRBJ2-1 gives the full variable domain: KAGVTQTPRYLIKTRGQQVTLSCSPISGHRSVSWYQQTPGQGLQFLFEYFSETQRNKGNFPGRFSGRQFSNSRSEMNVSTLELGDSALYLCASSLYTGSGVQFFGPGTRLTVL.

The chain couples TRBV28 to TRBJ2-6, with D maybe TRBD1 (5 bases). The CDR3 has 14 amino acids. Trimming took 3 bases from V and 2 from J, leaving 5 bases between them. Germline V CDR1 and CDR2: MDHEN, SYDVKM. For the CDR3, the DNA is TGTGCCAGCAGTTTCAGGGCTGGGGCCAACGTCCTGACTTTC. This sequence encodes CASSFRAGANVLTF.

This sequence joins TRBV4-1 and TRBJ1-5; tentative D call: TRBD1 (6 bases). Germline V gives CDR1 MGHRA, CDR2 YSYEKL. V was clipped by 2 bases and J by 0 bases, with 8 bases between them. The CDR3 has 15 residues. This chain's CDR3 is CASSQQGTSNQPQHF. The CDR3 DNA follows: TGCGCCAGCAGCCAACAGGGGACTAGCAATCAGCCCCAGCATTTT.

V gene TRBV7-9 combines with J gene TRBJ1-4; 9 nucleotides align to TRBD1. This CDR3 contains 14 residues. V gave up 6 bases and J gave up 5 bases; unmatched junction bases: 4. Looked up from germline, CDR1 is SEHNR and CDR2 is FQNEAQ (reference sequence). Here the CDR3 DNA reads TGTGCCAGCAGTCCGGACAGGGGAAATGAAAAACTGTTTTTT. Protein sequence: CASSPDRGNEKLFF.

V usage is TRBV5-1 and J usage is TRBJ2-3; D not certain. CDR3 length: 16 amino acids. V was shortened by 0 bases and J by 1 base, with 12 bases between the two germline ends. Germline CDR1 reads SGHRS; CDR2 reads YFSETQ. The CDR3 here is CASSLAVAVGTDTQYF. The CDR3 nucleotides are TGCGCCAGCAGCTTGGCCGTGGCGGTCGGCACAGATACGCAGTATTTT.